This T cell receptor beta chain was identified in a study of shared clonotypes between healthy human individuals (dated by TCRdb to the early 2020s). About the study as a whole: The cohort comprised a couple of women and a few men aged 18 to 49 years. Per donor, three plates each were used for CD4 naive and CD4 memory, two for CD8 naive, and one for CD8 memory. Leukapheresis yielded between about 0.94 and 9.5 billion PBMCs per donor. To increase sequencing depth and limit assay-specific biases, TCR repertoire library preparation and sequencing were carried out by different laboratories using diverse techniques. To estimate repertoire size and how much clonotypes are shared between individuals, the study performed deep sequencing of blood TCR repertoires from a few healthy adults.

Beyond this particular receptor, the publication reports: Pairwise subsampling led to the expectation that sequencing depth would affect the degree of clonotype sharing among donors. When several donors were compared, the shared fraction of clonotypes was about 5.2% for naive CD4, roughly 3.4% for naive CD8, roughly 2.5% for memory CD4, and approximately 0.4% for memory CD8. Compared with non-shared clonotypes, the clonotypes found in all four sorted-subset donors had higher generation probabilities. The genetic and exposure-history diversity represented was limited by the small number of donors. Rarefaction of sorted-subset datasets indicated incomplete sequencing despite the large sequencing depth. Larger estimated clonotype richness was generally found for naive subsets than for memory subsets. Sampling was restricted to blood, and TCR repertoires in tissue are likely to differ from TCR repertoires in blood.

CD8 naive samples were CD45RO-negative cells positively selected for CCR7, giving a CD45RA+CCR7+ population that excluded TemRA cells. Donors were healthy HIV-negative adults with no recently reported acute infections or vaccinations. Every donor was a Caucasian adult living in Nashville, Tennessee, USA. Blood was collected by leukapheresis, and PBMCs were isolated by Ficoll-Histopaque density gradient centrifugation and then cryopreserved in liquid nitrogen vapor phase. Purity and quantity of every magnetically sorted T cell population were checked by analytical flow cytometry. From each sorted fraction, genomic DNA was isolated and quantified by UV absorbance on a Nanodrop 2000c. The CDR3, cysteine through phenylalanine, is 17 amino acids long. The retained sequence is limited to the CDR3, 51 bases, with the frame set at the first base. At the junction V is shortened by 4 bases and J by 2 bases; bases outside the gene matches: 13. CDR1 and CDR2 were assigned from the germline V gene as SNHLY and FYNNEI.

A note on this clone: The target of this receptor is not known. There are no base qualities to consult, and no much larger clone falls within one base.

TCR CDR3 regions were amplified from genomic DNA by multiplex PCR using the deep immunoSEQ assay. Extracted genomic DNA from each cell subset was spread evenly across all wells of several immunoSEQ 96-well plates, with each plate serving as a replicate. For sorted subsets, each replicate PCR was loaded with about 0.2 ug genomic DNA, equivalent to 25,000 to 35,000 T cell genomes. The purified libraries were quantified using a Qubit 3.0 fluorometer, sized with a Bioanalyzer 2100, and then quantified again using the KAPA Library Quantification kit. Every immunoSEQ 96-well plate was sequenced on a dedicated single-read 150-cycle Illumina NextSeq 550 flow cell. From the authors' description of their analysis: Because the immunoSEQ output included only junctional sequences and no quality scores, the filtering could not be the same as the filtering used for full-length reads. Sequences were annotated with PyIR, a Python wrapper for IgBLAST v1.9, using IMGT germline references to assign V/J genes and CDR3. Reads were filtered out if the reads had weak V/J assignments (E-value above 1e-6), no CDR3, stop codons, out-of-frame junctions, or ambiguous translated residues. V3J clonotypes were defined by identical inferred V gene, J gene, and CDR3 amino acid sequence. Percentage overlap between repertoires was calculated by dividing the number of shared unique clonotypes by the size of the smaller repertoire. Richness of each repertoire was evaluated using RTK rarefaction, the Chao1 estimator, and Recon v2.1 estimates of unobserved clonotypes. For all TCRbeta clonotypes obtained by the gDNA method from four donors, generation probabilities were computed with OLGA. TCRdb limited this immuneACCESS table to in-frame rearrangements with V and J called. A share of clones is missing; checked studies link under half to unresolved V genes, and the rest is unexplained. V, J and clone size are those of that table, while D and trimming were read from the DNA. The sample has around 1,900,000 clones on record, 90% to 95% of them singletons. Of the sample, 1.5% to 2% is held by the ten largest clones.

The rearranged segments are TRBV2 and TRBJ2-7, and 8 junction bases match TRBD1. This receptor was obtained from a young man in good health. Some clones in this sample may be carry-over from other donors' samples. Source material: naive CD8+ T cells from PBMCs. What this sample's cell subset or site label stands for: CD45RA+CCR7+. The nucleotide sequence is given as TGTGCCAGCAGTGGTTTCTACATCGGGACAGGAGCCTACGAGCAGTACTTC. This translates into CASSGFYIGTGAYEQYF.